One T cell receptor beta chain is described in this entry. These data are taken from a study of blood T cell repertoires in COVID-19. Study as a whole: The United States, Italy and Spain provided the acute and convalescent COVID-19 samples. In each case, the material was cDNA or gDNA derived from T cells, B-cell-depleted T cells, or PBMCs.

Libraries were prepared by immunoSEQ multiplex PCR; TCRdb keeps only in-frame clonotypes and omits some of them. The table includes about 210,000 clones, 80% to 90% detected once. CDR3 length: 16 amino acids. Germline loops: CDR1 MDHEN, CDR2 SYDVKM. V was pared by 2 bases and J by 0 bases, with 10 bases between. V and J are TRBV28 and TRBJ2-2; D possibly corresponds to TRBD1 (5 bases). This clonotype was sampled from a woman between 45 and 65 years old with active or convalescent COVID-19. Input material: peripheral blood. CDR3 residues: CASSLNRPANTGELFF. CDR3 coding DNA: TGTGCCAGCAGTTTAAACAGGCCTGCGAACACCGGGGAGCTGTTTTTT. Based on the CDR3 plus reference TRBV28 and TRBJ2-2, the full variable domain is DVKVTQSSRYLVKRTGEKVFLECVQDMDHENMFWYRQDPGLGLRLIYFSYDVKMKEKGDIPEGYSVSREKKERFSLILESASTNQTSMYLCASSLNRPANTGELFFGEGSRLTVL.